The 11 T cell receptor beta chains reported below all come from one sample, sequenced in a study of blood T cell repertoires in COVID-19. The table came from immunoSEQ multiplex PCR; TCRdb's copy has only in-frame clones and leaves some out. The data contain about 180,000 clones, more than 65% of them singletons. Sequenced sample: PBMCs or T cells enriched from blood (not recorded which). All receptors come from a man aged 60-69 years who had recovered from COVID-19.

This CDR3 reads CASSLDRHNEKLFF. DNA for the CDR3: TGTGCCAGCAGCCTCGACAGGCATAATGAAAAACTGTTTTTT. The chain recombines TRBV7-8 with TRBJ1-4; D is perhaps TRBD1 (6 bases). This CDR3 comprises 14 residues. Germline V CDR1 and CDR2: SGHVS, FQNEAQ. The V end lost 5 bases, the J end lost 4 bases, and 11 bases lay between the germline ends.

The rearrangement joins TRBV7-2 to TRBJ1-5; 8 positions match TRBD1. V shed 4 bases and J 9 bases; nucleotides not matched to a gene: 5. Per the germline V gene, CDR1 is SGHTA and CDR2 is FQGNSA. The CDR3 consists of 13 residues. CDR3 residues: CASSSGQASPQHF. The CDR3 DNA reads TGTGCCAGCAGCTCGGGACAGGCCTCGCCCCAGCATTTT.

Only a few counts were recorded for this clone. Written as DNA, the CDR3 is TGTGCCAGCACAGGTGGGGCCTTTGGTGAAAAACTGTTTTTT. It yields the protein CASTGGAFGEKLFF. The chain employs TRBV28 and TRBJ1-4, with D perhaps TRBD1 (5 bases). The CDR3 sequence is 14 residues long. Germline V lookup: CDR1 MDHEN, CDR2 SYDVKM. The germline V and J ends were trimmed by 7 bases and 7 bases, with 16 bases remaining between them.

The J gene is TRBJ1-5, the V gene TRBV20-1; D may be TRBD1 (6 bases). Trimming shortened V by 5 bases and J by 12 bases, and 14 bases separated the two germline ends. CDR1 is DFQATT, CDR2 SNEGSKA, per germline (reference sequence). CDR3 length: 11 amino acids. The CDR3 bases are TGCAGTGCTCTCCGGGGGGCGGACCAGCATTTT. Protein: CSALRGADQHF.

V gene TRBV9 combines with J gene TRBJ2-1, with 8 bases that match TRBD2. V lost 1 base, J lost 10 bases, and 10 bases stayed unmatched. The CDR3 spans 15 residues. The germline V gene encodes CDR1 SGDLS and CDR2 YYNGEE. The CDR3 sequence is CASSVRLAGRREQFF. CDR3 nucleotide sequence: TGTGCCAGCAGCGTAAGGCTAGCGGGCCGGCGGGAGCAGTTCTTC.

The chain carries TRBV5-1 and TRBJ2-1; maybe TRBD1 (6 bases). From germline, CDR1 is SGHRS and CDR2 YFSETQ. Trimming took 7 bases from V and 5 from J, leaving 19 bases between them. This CDR3 has 15 residues. The CDR3 DNA sequence: TGCGCCAGCCACCGCGATGGACAGTTAGACAATGAGCAGTTCTTC. Its protein product is CASHRDGQLDNEQFF.

This clone was found a few times. The CDR3 here is CASSQEQGTYEQYF. The CDR3 DNA reads as TGTGCCAGCAGCCAAGAACAGGGAACCTACGAGCAGTACTTC. The gene calls are TRBV3-1 (or the pseudogene TRBV3-2) and TRBJ2-7, with D tentatively TRBD1 (6 bases). V was cut by 0 bases and J by 2 bases, with 8 bases left in between. Germline V gene sequence: CDR1 LGHDT, CDR2 YNNKEL (reference sequence). This CDR3 comprises 14 residues.

The chain joins TRBV28 to TRBJ2-1, with a tentative D call TRBD2 (6 bases). There are 16 residues in the CDR3. Trimming stripped 6 bases from V and 0 bases from J, with 15 bases between. Germline lookup yields CDR1 MDHEN and CDR2 SYDVKM. The CDR3 here is CASRAQSGLSYNEQFF. The CDR3 DNA sequence: TGTGCCAGCAGAGCCCAAAGCGGGCTCTCCTACAATGAGCAGTTCTTC.

J is TRBJ2-1 and V is TRBV3-1 (or the pseudogene TRBV3-2); the match to TRBD1 covers 10 bases. The ends lost 4 bases at V and 3 bases at J; junction bases unmatched: 3. Germline CDR1 is LGHDT and CDR2 is YNNKEL (reference sequence). CDR3 length: 15 residues. The CDR3: CASSPGDRGYNEQFF. The DNA for the CDR3 is TGTGCCAGCAGCCCAGGGGACAGGGGCTACAATGAGCAGTTCTTC.

This clone was detected only once. CDR3 coding DNA: TGTGCCATCAGTGAAAGGGGTGGGGGGGCGAAAGAGACCCAGTACTTC. Its protein is CAISERGGGAKETQYF. V gene TRBV10-3 combines with J gene TRBJ2-5; weak D call: TRBD2 (7 bases). Germline V gene lookup returns CDR1 ENHRY and CDR2 SYGVKD. V dropped 3 bases and J dropped 3 bases, with 17 bases sitting between them. The length of the CDR3 is 16 residues.

This CDR3 reads CASSRGIEEYGYTF. The CDR3 nucleotides are TGTGCCAGCAGCCGCGGGATTGAAGAATATGGCTACACCTTC. The rearrangement uses TRBV3-1 (or the pseudogene TRBV3-2) and TRBJ1-2; no clear D gene. The V end lost 4 bases, the J end lost 5 bases, and 14 bases lay between the germline ends. CDR1 and CDR2 from the germline V gene are LGHDT and YNNKEL (reference sequence). This CDR3 region has 14 residues.